The clone carrying this TCR beta chain was seen only once. Germline CDR1 reads MDHEN; CDR2 reads SYDVKM. V lost 5 bases and J lost 2, with 12 bases in between. The CDR3 is 14 amino acids. The data originate from a study of OX40 agonist ivuxolimab in advanced cancers. About the study: It was permissible to have had prior anti-PD-1, anti-PD-L1 or anti-CTLA-4 therapy, and about 40% had some.

Method: immunoSEQ multiplex PCR; TCRdb's copy keeps in-frame clones and lacks some. The sample shows some 77,000 clones, around 86% of them seen only once. This clonotype was sampled from an adult with an advanced solid tumor such as melanoma, head and neck, liver or kidney cancer. The chain joins TRBV28 to TRBJ1-2, with D perhaps matching TRBD1 (5 bases). The specimen was CD4+ or CD8+ T cells sorted from blood, collected in a trial of the OX40 agonist ivuxolimab. The CDR3 nucleotides read TGTGCCAGCAGTCCACCGGGACGGAACTATGGCTACACCTTC. Amino acid sequence: CASSPPGRNYGYTF.